The source of this T cell receptor beta chain is a study of blood T cell repertoires in COVID-19. Study-level information: Acute and convalescent COVID-19 specimens originated in the United States, Italy and Spain. Sources were T cells, B-cell-depleted T cells, or PBMCs; the material itself was cDNA or gDNA.

Per the study methods: Using reference gene primer amplification, nucleated cell counts were estimated. Data came from immunoSEQ multiplex PCR; TCRdb stores just in-frame clones and leaves some out. V and J calls plus clone size are reproduced from that table; the DNA served to infer D and trimming. The sample carries roughly 150,000 clones, around 91% recorded once. The V gene end was trimmed by 8 bases and the J gene end by 2 bases; junction bases not matched to a gene: 6. The CDR3 contains 14 residues. Germline V gene data show CDR1 as SGHRS and CDR2 as YFSETQ. What was sequenced was peripheral blood. The chain combines TRBV5-1 with TRBJ2-1, with 8 bases aligning to TRBD2. The TCR originated in a woman in her thirties or forties with acute or convalescent COVID-19. This CDR3 is CASSTGLAYNEQFF. The CDR3 DNA is TGCGCCAGTTCAACGGGACTAGCCTACAATGAGCAGTTCTTC.